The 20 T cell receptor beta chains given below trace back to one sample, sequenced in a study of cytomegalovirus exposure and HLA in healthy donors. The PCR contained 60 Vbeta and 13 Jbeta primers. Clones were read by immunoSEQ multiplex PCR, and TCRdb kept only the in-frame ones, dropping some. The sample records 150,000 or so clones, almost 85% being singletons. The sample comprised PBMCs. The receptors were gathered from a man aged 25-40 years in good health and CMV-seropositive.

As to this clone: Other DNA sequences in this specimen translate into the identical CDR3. The CDR3 nucleotides are TGTGCCAGCAGGGGACAGGGGACCGGGGAGCTGTTTTTT. It translates to CASRGQGTGELFF. This rearrangement joins TRBV25-1 to TRBJ2-2; 10 nucleotides match TRBD1. The CDR3 spans 13 residues. The V gene's germline CDR1 is MGHDK and CDR2 SYGVNS. The J segment lost 5 bases and the V segment lost 6 bases, leaving 0 bases of the junction unmatched.

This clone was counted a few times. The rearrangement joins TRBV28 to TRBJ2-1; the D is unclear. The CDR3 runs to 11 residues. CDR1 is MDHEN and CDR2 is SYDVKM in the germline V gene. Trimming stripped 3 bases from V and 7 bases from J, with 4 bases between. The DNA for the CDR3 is TGTGCCAGCAGTTTGTTAAATGAGCAGTTCTTC. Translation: CASSLLNEQFF.

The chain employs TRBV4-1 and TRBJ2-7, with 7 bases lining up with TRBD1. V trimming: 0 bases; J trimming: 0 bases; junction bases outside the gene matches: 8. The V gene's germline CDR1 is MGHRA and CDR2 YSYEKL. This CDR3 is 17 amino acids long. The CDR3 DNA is TGCGCCAGCAGCCAAGATGACAGGGCCCCTGTCTCCTACGAGCAGTACTTC. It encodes CASSQDDRAPVSYEQYF.

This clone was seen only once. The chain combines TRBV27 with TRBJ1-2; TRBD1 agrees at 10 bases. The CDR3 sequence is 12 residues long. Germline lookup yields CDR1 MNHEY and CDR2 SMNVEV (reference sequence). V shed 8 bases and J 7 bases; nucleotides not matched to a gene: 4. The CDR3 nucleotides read TGTGCCAGCCAGACAGGGGGCACTGGCTACACCTTC. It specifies CASQTGGTGYTF.

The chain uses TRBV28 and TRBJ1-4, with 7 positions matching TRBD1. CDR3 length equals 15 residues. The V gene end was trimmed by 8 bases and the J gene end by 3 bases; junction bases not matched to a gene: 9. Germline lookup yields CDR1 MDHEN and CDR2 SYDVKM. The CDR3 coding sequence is TGTGCCAGCGCCCCCTGGGGACAGCCTAATGAAAAACTGTTTTTT. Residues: CASAPWGQPNEKLFF. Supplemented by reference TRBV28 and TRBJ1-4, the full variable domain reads DVKVTQSSRYLVKRTGEKVFLECVQDMDHENMFWYRQDPGLGLRLIYFSYDVKMKEKGDIPEGYSVSREKKERFSLILESASTNQTSMYLCASAPWGQPNEKLFFGSGTQLSVL.

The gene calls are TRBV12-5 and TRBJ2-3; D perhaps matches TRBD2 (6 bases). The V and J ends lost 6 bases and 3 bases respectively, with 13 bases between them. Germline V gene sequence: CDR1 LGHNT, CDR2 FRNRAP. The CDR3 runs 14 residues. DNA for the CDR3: TGTGCTAGTGGCCTGGGGGGACTTACAGATACGCAGTATTTT. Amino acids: CASGLGGLTDTQYF.

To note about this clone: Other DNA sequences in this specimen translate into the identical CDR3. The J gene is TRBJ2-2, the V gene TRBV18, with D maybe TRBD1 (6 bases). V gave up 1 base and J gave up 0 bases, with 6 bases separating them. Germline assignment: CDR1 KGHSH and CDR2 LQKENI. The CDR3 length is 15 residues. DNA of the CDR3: TGTGCCAGCTCACCACGGACAGCGAACACCGGGGAGCTGTTTTTT. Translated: CASSPRTANTGELFF.

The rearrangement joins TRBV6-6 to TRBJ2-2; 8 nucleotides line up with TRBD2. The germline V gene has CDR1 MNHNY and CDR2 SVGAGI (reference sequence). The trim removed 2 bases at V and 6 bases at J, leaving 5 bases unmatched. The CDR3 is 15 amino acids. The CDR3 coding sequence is TGTGCCAGCAGTTACCCGGGAGGGCCTTCCGGGGAGCTGTTTTTT. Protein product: CASSYPGGPSGELFF.

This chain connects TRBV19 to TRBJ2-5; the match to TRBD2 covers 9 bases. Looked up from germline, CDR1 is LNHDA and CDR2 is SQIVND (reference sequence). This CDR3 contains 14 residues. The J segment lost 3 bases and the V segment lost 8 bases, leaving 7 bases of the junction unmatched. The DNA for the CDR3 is TGTGCCAGTCACCCGACTAGCGGAAAAGAGACCCAGTACTTC. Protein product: CASHPTSGKETQYF.

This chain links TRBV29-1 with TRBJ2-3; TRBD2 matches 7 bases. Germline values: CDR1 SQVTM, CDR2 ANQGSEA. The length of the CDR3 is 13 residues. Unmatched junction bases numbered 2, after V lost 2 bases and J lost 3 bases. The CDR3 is CSVETGRTDTQYF. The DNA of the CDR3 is TGCAGCGTTGAAACCGGGAGGACAGATACGCAGTATTTT.

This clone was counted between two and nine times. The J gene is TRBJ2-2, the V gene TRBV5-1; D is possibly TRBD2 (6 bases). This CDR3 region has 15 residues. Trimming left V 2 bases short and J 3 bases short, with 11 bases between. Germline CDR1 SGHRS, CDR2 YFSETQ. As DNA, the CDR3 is TGCGCCAGCAGCTTTAGTAGCGGATACACCGGGGAGCTGTTTTTT. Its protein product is CASSFSSGYTGELFF.

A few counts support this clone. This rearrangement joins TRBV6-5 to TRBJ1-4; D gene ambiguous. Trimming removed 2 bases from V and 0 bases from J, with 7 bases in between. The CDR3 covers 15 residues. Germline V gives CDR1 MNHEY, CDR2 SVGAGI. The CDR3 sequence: CASSYEVATNEKLFF. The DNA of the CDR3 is TGTGCCAGCAGTTACGAGGTCGCAACTAATGAAAAACTGTTTTTT.

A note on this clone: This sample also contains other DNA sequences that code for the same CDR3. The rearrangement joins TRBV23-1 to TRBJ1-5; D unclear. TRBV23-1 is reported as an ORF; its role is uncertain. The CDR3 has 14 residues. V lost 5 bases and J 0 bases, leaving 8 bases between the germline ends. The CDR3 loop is CASSSRASNQPQHF. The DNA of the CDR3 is TGCGCCAGCAGTAGTCGAGCTAGCAATCAGCCCCAGCATTTT.

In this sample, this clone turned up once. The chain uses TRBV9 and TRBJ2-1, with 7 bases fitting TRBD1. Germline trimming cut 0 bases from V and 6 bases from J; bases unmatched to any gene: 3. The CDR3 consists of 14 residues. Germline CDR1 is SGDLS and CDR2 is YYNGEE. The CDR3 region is CASSVESGGNEQFF. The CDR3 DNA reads TGTGCCAGCAGCGTAGAGTCAGGGGGCAATGAGCAGTTCTTC.

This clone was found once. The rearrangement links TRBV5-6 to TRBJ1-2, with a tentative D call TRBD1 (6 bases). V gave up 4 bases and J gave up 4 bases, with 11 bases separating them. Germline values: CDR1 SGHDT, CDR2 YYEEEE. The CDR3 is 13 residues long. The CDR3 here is CASSQQGFYGYTF. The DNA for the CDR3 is TGTGCCAGCAGCCAACAGGGATTCTATGGCTACACCTTC.

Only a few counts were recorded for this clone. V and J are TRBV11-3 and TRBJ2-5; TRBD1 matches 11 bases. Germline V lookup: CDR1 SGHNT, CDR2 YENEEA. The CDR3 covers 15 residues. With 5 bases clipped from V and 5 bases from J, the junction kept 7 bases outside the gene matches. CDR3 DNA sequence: TGTGCCAGCAGCCTTGATGGGACAGGGGGTGAGACCCAGTACTTC. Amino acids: CASSLDGTGGETQYF.

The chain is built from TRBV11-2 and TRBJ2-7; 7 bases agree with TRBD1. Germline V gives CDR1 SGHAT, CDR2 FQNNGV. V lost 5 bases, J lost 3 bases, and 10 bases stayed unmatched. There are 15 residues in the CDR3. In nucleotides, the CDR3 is TGTGCCAGCAGCATCCTGACAGGGAGCCGCTACGAGCAGTACTTC. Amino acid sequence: CASSILTGSRYEQYF.

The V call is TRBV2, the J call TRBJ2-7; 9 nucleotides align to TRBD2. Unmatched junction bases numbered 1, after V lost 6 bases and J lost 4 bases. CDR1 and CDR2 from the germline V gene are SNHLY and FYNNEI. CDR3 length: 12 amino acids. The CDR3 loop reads CASSAGGYEQYF. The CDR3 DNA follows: TGTGCCAGCAGCGCGGGGGGGTACGAGCAGTACTTC.

CDR3: CAWSGHSFNEKLFF. Written as DNA, the CDR3 is TGTGCCTGGAGTGGCCACAGCTTTAATGAAAAACTGTTTTTT. V usage is TRBV30 and J usage is TRBJ1-4; D is ambiguous. With 1 base removed from V and 4 bases from J, the gap between germline ends came to 10 bases. The CDR3 spans 14 residues. Germline lookup yields CDR1 GTSNPN and CDR2 SVGIG (reference sequence).

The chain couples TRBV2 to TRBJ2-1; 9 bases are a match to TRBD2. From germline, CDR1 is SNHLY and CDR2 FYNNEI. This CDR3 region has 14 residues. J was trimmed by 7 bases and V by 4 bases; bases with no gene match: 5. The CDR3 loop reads CASSVGLASNEQFF. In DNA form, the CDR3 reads TGTGCCAGCAGTGTTGGACTAGCGAGTAATGAGCAGTTCTTC.